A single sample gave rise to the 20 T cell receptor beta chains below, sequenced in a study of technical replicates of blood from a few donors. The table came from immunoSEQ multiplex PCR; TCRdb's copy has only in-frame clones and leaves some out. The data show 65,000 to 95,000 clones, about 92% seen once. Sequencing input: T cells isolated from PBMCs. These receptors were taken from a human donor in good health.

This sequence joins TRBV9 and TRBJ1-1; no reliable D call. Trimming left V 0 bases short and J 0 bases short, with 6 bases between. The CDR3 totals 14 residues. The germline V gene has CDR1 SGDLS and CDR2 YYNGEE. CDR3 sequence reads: CASSVGNLNTEAFF. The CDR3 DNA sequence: TGTGCCAGCAGCGTAGGAAACTTGAACACTGAAGCTTTCTTT.

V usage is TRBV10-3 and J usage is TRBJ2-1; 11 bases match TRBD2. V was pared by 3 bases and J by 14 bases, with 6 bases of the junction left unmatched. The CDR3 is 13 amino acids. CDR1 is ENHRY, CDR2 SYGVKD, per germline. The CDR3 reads CAISETSGRGEFF. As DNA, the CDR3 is TGTGCCATCAGTGAAACTAGCGGGAGAGGGGAGTTCTTC.

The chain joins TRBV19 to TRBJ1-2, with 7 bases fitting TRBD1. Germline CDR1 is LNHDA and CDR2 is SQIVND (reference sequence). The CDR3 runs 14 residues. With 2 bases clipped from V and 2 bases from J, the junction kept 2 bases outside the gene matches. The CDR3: CASSIKTGNYGYTF. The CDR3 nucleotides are TGTGCCAGTAGTATAAAGACAGGGAACTATGGCTACACCTTC.

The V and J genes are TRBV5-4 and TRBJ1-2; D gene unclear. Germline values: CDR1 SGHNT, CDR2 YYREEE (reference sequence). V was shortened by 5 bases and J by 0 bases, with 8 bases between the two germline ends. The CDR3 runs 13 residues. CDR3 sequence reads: CASSRRANYGYTF. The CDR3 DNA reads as TGTGCCAGCAGTCGTAGAGCTAACTATGGCTACACCTTC.

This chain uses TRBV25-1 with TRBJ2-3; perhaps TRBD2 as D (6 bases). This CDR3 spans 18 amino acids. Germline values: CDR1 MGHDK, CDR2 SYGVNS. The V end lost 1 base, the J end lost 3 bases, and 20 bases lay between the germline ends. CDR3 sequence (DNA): TGTGCCAGCAGTGAATGGGGGTGGAGGGAGAGTCGGACAGATACGCAGTATTTT. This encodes CASSEWGWRESRTDTQYF.

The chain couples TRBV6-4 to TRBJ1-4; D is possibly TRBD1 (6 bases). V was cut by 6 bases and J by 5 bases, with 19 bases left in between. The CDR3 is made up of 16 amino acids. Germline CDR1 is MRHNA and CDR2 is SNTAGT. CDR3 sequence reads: CASREGQKEANEKLFF. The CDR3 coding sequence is TGTGCCAGCAGGGAAGGACAGAAGGAGGCGAATGAAAAACTGTTTTTT.

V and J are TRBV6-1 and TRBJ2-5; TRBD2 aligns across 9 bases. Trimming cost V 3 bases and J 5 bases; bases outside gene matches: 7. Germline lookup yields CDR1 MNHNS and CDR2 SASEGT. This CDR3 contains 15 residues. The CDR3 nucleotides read TGTGCCAGCAGTGAGTTAGCGGGAGAGCAGGAGACCCAGTACTTC. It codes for CASSELAGEQETQYF.

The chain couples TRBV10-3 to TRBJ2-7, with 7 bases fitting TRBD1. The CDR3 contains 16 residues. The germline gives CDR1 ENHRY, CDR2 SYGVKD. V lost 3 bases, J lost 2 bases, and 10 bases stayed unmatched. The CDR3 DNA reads TGTGCCATCAGTGAAGGAAGGGACAGTGAGACCTACGAGCAGTACTTC. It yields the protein CAISEGRDSETYEQYF.

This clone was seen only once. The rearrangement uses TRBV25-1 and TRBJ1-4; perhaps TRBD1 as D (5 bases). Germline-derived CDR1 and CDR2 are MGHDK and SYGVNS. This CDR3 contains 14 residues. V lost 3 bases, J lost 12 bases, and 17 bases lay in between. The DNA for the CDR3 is TGTGCCAGCAGTGATTCCGACAGCCCCAGCCAACTGTTTTTT. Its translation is CASSDSDSPSQLFF.

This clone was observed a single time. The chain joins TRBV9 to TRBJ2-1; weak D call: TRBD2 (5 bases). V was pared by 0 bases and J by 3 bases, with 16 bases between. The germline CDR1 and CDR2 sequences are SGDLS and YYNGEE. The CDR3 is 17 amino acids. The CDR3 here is CASSVARTGSYYNEQFF. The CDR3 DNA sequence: TGTGCCAGCAGCGTAGCAAGGACGGGGTCTTACTACAATGAGCAGTTCTTC.

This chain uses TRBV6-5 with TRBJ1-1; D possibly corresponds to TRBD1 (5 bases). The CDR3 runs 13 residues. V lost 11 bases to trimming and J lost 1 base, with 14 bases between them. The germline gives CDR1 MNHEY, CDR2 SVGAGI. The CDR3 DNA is TGTGCCGTGCGGGGGAAAAGGAACACTGAAGCTTTCTTT. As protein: CAVRGKRNTEAFF.

CDR3 sequence reads: CASSPHDTLRAFF. The CDR3 region has the DNA TGTGCCAGCAGTCCCCATGACACCCTCCGGGCTTTCTTT. V usage is TRBV28 and J usage is TRBJ1-1; D is unresolved. The CDR3 is 13 residues long. The V gene's germline CDR1 is MDHEN and CDR2 SYDVKM. V was pared by 5 bases and J by 11 bases, with 18 bases between.

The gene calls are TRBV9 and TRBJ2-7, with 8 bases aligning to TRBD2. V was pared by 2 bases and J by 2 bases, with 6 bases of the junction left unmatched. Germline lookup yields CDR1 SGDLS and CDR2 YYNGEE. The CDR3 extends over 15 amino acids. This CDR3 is CASSVSGDPTYEQYF. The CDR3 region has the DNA TGTGCCAGCAGCGTTAGCGGGGATCCAACCTACGAGCAGTACTTC.

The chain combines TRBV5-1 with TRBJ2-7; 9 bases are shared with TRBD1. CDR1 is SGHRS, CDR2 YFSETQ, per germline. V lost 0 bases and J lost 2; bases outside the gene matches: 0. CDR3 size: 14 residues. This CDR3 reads CASSLGQGAYEQYF. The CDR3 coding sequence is TGCGCCAGCAGCTTGGGACAGGGGGCCTACGAGCAGTACTTC.

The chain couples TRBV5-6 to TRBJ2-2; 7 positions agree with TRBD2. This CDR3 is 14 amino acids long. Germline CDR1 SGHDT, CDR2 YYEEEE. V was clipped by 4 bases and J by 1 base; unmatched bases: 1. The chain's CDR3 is CASSSGMNTGELFF. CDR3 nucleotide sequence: TGTGCCAGCAGCAGCGGGATGAACACCGGGGAGCTGTTTTTT.

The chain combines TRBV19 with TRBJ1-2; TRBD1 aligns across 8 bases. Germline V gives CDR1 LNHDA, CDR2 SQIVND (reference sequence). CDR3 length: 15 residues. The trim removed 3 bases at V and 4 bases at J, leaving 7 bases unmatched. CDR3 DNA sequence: TGTGCCAGTAGTATGCCCAACAGGGGGATCTATGGCTACACCTTC. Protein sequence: CASSMPNRGIYGYTF.

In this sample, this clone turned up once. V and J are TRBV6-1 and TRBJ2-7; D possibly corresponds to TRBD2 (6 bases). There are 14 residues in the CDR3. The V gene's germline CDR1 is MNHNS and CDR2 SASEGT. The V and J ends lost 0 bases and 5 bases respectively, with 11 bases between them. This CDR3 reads CASSEARERDEQYF. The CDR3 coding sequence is TGTGCCAGCAGTGAAGCTCGGGAGCGGGACGAGCAGTACTTC.

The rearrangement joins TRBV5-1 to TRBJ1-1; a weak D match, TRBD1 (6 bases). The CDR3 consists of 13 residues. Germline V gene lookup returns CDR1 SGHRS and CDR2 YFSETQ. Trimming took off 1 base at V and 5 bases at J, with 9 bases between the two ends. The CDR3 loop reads CASSLSGETEAFF. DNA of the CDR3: TGCGCCAGCAGCTTGTCAGGGGAGACTGAAGCTTTCTTT.

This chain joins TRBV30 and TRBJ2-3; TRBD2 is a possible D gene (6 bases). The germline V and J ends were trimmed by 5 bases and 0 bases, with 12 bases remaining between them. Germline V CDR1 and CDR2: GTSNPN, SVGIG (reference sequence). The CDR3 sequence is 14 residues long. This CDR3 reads CAWGSGTSTDTQYF. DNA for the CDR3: TGTGCCTGGGGTTCCGGGACTAGCACAGATACGCAGTATTTT. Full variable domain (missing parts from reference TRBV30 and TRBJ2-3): SQTIHQWPATLVQPVGSPLSLECTVEGTSNPNLYWYRQAAGRGLQLLFYSVGIGQISSEVPQNLSASRPQDRQFILSSKKLLLSDSGFYLCAWGSGTSTDTQYFGPGTRLTVL.

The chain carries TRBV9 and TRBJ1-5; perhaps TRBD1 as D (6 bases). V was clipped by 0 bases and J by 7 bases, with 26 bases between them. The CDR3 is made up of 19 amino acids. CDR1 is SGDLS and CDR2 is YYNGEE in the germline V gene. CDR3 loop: CASSVVSGKQGRGTQPQHF. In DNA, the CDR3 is TGTGCCAGCAGCGTAGTTTCGGGTAAACAGGGTAGGGGAACCCAGCCCCAGCATTTT.